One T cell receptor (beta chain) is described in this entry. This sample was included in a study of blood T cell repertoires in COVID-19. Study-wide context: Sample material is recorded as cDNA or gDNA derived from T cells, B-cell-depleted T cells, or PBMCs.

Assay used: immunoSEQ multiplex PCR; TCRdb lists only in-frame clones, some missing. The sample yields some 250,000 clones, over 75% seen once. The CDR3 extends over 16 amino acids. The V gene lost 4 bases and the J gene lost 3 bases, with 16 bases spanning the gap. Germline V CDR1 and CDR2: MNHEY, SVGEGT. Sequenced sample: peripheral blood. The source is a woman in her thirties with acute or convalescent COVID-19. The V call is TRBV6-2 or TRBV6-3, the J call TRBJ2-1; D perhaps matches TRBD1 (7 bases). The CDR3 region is CASSWQRQGLYNEQFF. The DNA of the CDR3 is TGTGCCAGCAGTTGGCAAAGACAGGGACTCTACAATGAGCAGTTCTTC.